A selection of T cell receptor beta chains follows, all from one sample in a study of T cell responses to AZD1222 COVID-19 vaccine. The protocol was immunoSEQ multiplex PCR, while the TCRdb copy is restricted to in-frame clones and leaves out a portion. The data show tens of thousands of clones, 85% to 90% seen once. Sequencing was performed on peripheral blood, taken 28 days after the second AZD1222 dose. The receptors shown here come from an adult who received the AZD1222 COVID-19 vaccine. CDR3s include the opening cysteine and the closing phenylalanine or tryptophan. The order of the fields is V gene, J gene, clone size, D gene, CDR3 DNA, CDR3 protein. A D gene is named only where the DNA matches it firmly. Only part of the rows carry a size: once, few, many, or a class if the clone is expanded.

v_gene: TRBV3-1/TRBV3-2; j_gene: TRBJ2-1; abundance: .; d_gene: TRBD1; CDR3nt: TGTGCCAGCAGCCAAGATAGGGGGCTGAACTACAATGAGCAGTTCTTC; CDR3aa: CASSQDRGLNYNEQFF
v_gene: TRBV12-5; j_gene: TRBJ1-5; abundance: .; d_gene: TRBD1; CDR3nt: TGTGCTAGTGGGACAACAGGGGATCAGCCCCAGCATTTT; CDR3aa: CASGTTGDQPQHF
v_gene: TRBV2; j_gene: TRBJ1-4; abundance: once; d_gene: TRBD1; CDR3nt: TGTGCCAGCAGTGAGGACAGGGGGTCGGGTGAAAAACTGTTTTTT; CDR3aa: CASSEDRGSGEKLFF
v_gene: TRBV6-6; j_gene: TRBJ1-5; abundance: .; d_gene: .; CDR3nt: TGTGCCAGCATTAACAGGGAGCTTAGCAATCAGCCCCAGCATTTT; CDR3aa: CASINRELSNQPQHF
v_gene: TRBV27; j_gene: TRBJ1-4; abundance: few; d_gene: .; CDR3nt: TGTGCCAGCAGGGGGGATGGGGCGGGTGAAAAACTGTTTTTT; CDR3aa: CASRGDGAGEKLFF
v_gene: TRBV5-1; j_gene: TRBJ2-7; abundance: .; d_gene: .; CDR3nt: TGCGCCAGCACAATACAACAGGGATCCTACGAGCAGTACTTC; CDR3aa: CASTIQQGSYEQYF
v_gene: TRBV20-1; j_gene: TRBJ2-7; abundance: .; d_gene: TRBD1; CDR3nt: TGCAGTGCTAGTGGCGACAGGGACTCCTACGAGCAGTACTTC; CDR3aa: CSASGDRDSYEQYF
v_gene: TRBV25-1; j_gene: TRBJ1-6; abundance: .; d_gene: TRBD1; CDR3nt: TGTGCCAGCAGTGCGGGACAGGAAATCAATTCACCCCTCCACTTT; CDR3aa: CASSAGQEINSPLHF
v_gene: TRBV6-5; j_gene: TRBJ1-2; abundance: .; d_gene: .; CDR3nt: TGTGCCAGCACGCCGATTAACAGAGCCGCCTATGGCTACACCTTC; CDR3aa: CASTPINRAAYGYTF
v_gene: TRBV7-9; j_gene: TRBJ2-2; abundance: .; d_gene: .; CDR3nt: TGTGCCAGCACCCAACACGGGACCGGGGAGCTGTTTTTT; CDR3aa: CASTQHGTGELFF
v_gene: TRBV18; j_gene: TRBJ1-4; abundance: .; d_gene: .; CDR3nt: TGTGCCAGCTCACCACAGAGAACCAATACACAGGGACCTAATGAAAAACTGTTTTTT; CDR3aa: CASSPQRTNTQGPNEKLFF
v_gene: TRBV5-1; j_gene: TRBJ1-1; abundance: .; d_gene: .; CDR3nt: TGCGCCAGCAGCTTGCTGGGAGAGAACACTGAAGCTTTCTTT; CDR3aa: CASSLLGENTEAFF
v_gene: TRBV2; j_gene: TRBJ1-1; abundance: .; d_gene: TRBD1; CDR3nt: TGTGCCAGCAGTGACCGGGACAGGGTAATGAACACTGAAGCTTTCTTT; CDR3aa: CASSDRDRVMNTEAFF
v_gene: TRBV7-2; j_gene: TRBJ1-2; abundance: once; d_gene: .; CDR3nt: TGTGCCAGCAGCTTGGGAGGGGCGCGAGGCTACACCTTC; CDR3aa: CASSLGGARGYTF
v_gene: TRBV5-4; j_gene: TRBJ1-2; abundance: once; d_gene: .; CDR3nt: TGTGCCAGCAGCTCGGGGGTGATAGGGCAGGGCTACACCTTC; CDR3aa: CASSSGVIGQGYTF
v_gene: TRBV6-2/TRBV6-3; j_gene: TRBJ1-2; abundance: .; d_gene: .; CDR3nt: TGTGCCAGCAGTTACCCCACTCGGTCTATGAACTATGGCTACACCTTC; CDR3aa: CASSYPTRSMNYGYTF
v_gene: TRBV28; j_gene: TRBJ2-1; abundance: .; d_gene: .; CDR3nt: TGTGCCAGCAAAACGCCCGCCCGCGGGTTTTTATACAATGAGCAGTTCTTC; CDR3aa: CASKTPARGFLYNEQFF
v_gene: TRBV5-5; j_gene: TRBJ1-2; abundance: .; d_gene: .; CDR3nt: TGTGCCAGCAGCTCCCTAGGGGGGGGCCGTTATGGCTACACCTTC; CDR3aa: CASSSLGGGRYGYTF
v_gene: TRBV12-3/TRBV12-4; j_gene: TRBJ2-3; abundance: .; d_gene: .; CDR3nt: TGTGCCAGCAGTTTAGGTCGAAATACGCAGTATTTT; CDR3aa: CASSLGRNTQYF
v_gene: TRBV18; j_gene: TRBJ2-3; abundance: .; d_gene: TRBD2; CDR3nt: TGTGCCAGCTCAACGGTAGCGGGGAGCGCGGATACGCAGTATTTT; CDR3aa: CASSTVAGSADTQYF
v_gene: TRBV5-6; j_gene: TRBJ1-2; abundance: .; d_gene: .; CDR3nt: TGTGCCAGCAGCTTGCTCTATGGCTACACCTTC; CDR3aa: CASSLLYGYTF
v_gene: TRBV2; j_gene: TRBJ2-2; abundance: .; d_gene: .; CDR3nt: TGTGCCAGCAGTGAAGGGTACGCAGGGGACACCGGGGAGCTGTTTTTT; CDR3aa: CASSEGYAGDTGELFF
v_gene: TRBV12-3/TRBV12-4; j_gene: TRBJ1-2; abundance: .; d_gene: TRBD1; CDR3nt: TGTGCCAGCAGCCCTCGACAGGGTACCGGCTACACCTTC; CDR3aa: CASSPRQGTGYTF
v_gene: TRBV7-9; j_gene: TRBJ2-7; abundance: .; d_gene: .; CDR3nt: TGTGCCAGCAGCTTGGGGGGTACTAGCTACGAGCAGTACTTC; CDR3aa: CASSLGGTSYEQYF
v_gene: TRBV12-3/TRBV12-4; j_gene: TRBJ1-4; abundance: .; d_gene: .; CDR3nt: TGTGCCAGCAGTTCTTTCGGGGAAGGGAAACTGTTTTTT; CDR3aa: CASSSFGEGKLFF
v_gene: TRBV29-1; j_gene: TRBJ1-5; abundance: few; d_gene: .; CDR3nt: TGCAGCGTTGAAGACAACGGCCGACAGCCCCAGCATTTT; CDR3aa: CSVEDNGRQPQHF
v_gene: TRBV10-2; j_gene: TRBJ2-7; abundance: .; d_gene: TRBD2; CDR3nt: TGCGCCAGCAGTATAGCGGGGGGGCCTTTTTACGAGCAGTACTTC; CDR3aa: CASSIAGGPFYEQYF
v_gene: TRBV27; j_gene: TRBJ2-5; abundance: .; d_gene: .; CDR3nt: TGTGCCAGCAGTTTAGTGGGGGTTGGGGAGACCCAGTACTTC; CDR3aa: CASSLVGVGETQYF
v_gene: TRBV7-9; j_gene: TRBJ1-1; abundance: .; d_gene: .; CDR3nt: TGTGCCAGCAGCCAACAACAGGGAGTAGCTTTCTTT; CDR3aa: CASSQQQGVAFF
v_gene: TRBV3-1/TRBV3-2; j_gene: TRBJ1-2; abundance: .; d_gene: TRBD1; CDR3nt: TGTGCCAGCAGCCAATGGACAGGGGGGAACTATGGCTACACCTTC; CDR3aa: CASSQWTGGNYGYTF
v_gene: TRBV6-6; j_gene: TRBJ2-7; abundance: .; d_gene: .; CDR3nt: TGTGCCAGCAGCCCCAATTTCTACGAGCAGTACTTC; CDR3aa: CASSPNFYEQYF
v_gene: TRBV11-2; j_gene: TRBJ1-2; abundance: .; d_gene: TRBD1; CDR3nt: TGTGCCAGCAGCCCGGACAGGAGCTATGGCTACACCTTC; CDR3aa: CASSPDRSYGYTF
v_gene: TRBV7-6; j_gene: TRBJ1-6; abundance: .; d_gene: TRBD1; CDR3nt: TGTGCCAGCAGCTCGGGACAGGGGGGACGTTCACCCCTCCACTTT; CDR3aa: CASSSGQGGRSPLHF
v_gene: TRBV3-1/TRBV3-2; j_gene: TRBJ1-6; abundance: .; d_gene: TRBD1; CDR3nt: TGTGCCAGCAGCCAAGCCGACAGGGGACGTCCCCTCCACTTT; CDR3aa: CASSQADRGRPLHF
v_gene: TRBV11-2; j_gene: TRBJ1-6; abundance: .; d_gene: TRBD1; CDR3nt: TGTGCCAGCAGCGAGGACAGGGGTGAGGGGGATTCACCCCTCCACTTT; CDR3aa: CASSEDRGEGDSPLHF
v_gene: TRBV16; j_gene: TRBJ1-2; abundance: .; d_gene: .; CDR3nt: TGTGCCAGCAGCGTAGAGGGTGTCGGCTATGGCTACACCTTC; CDR3aa: CASSVEGVGYGYTF
v_gene: TRBV12-3/TRBV12-4; j_gene: TRBJ2-1; abundance: .; d_gene: .; CDR3nt: .; CDR3aa: CASSSSDSYEQFF
v_gene: TRBV6-5; j_gene: TRBJ1-5; abundance: .; d_gene: TRBD1; CDR3nt: TGTGCCAGCACTAGACAGGGCCTAAATCAGCCCCAGCATTTT; CDR3aa: CASTRQGLNQPQHF
v_gene: TRBV4-1; j_gene: TRBJ1-6; abundance: .; d_gene: .; CDR3nt: TGCGCCAGCAGCCAAGGGTCCTCCTATAATTCACCCCTCCACTTT; CDR3aa: CASSQGSSYNSPLHF
v_gene: TRBV7-8; j_gene: TRBJ1-3; abundance: .; d_gene: .; CDR3nt: TGTGCCAGCAGCTCGGACATGTTCTCTGGAAACACCATATATTTT; CDR3aa: CASSSDMFSGNTIYF
v_gene: TRBV7-3; j_gene: TRBJ2-3; abundance: .; d_gene: TRBD1; CDR3nt: TGTGCCAGCAGTTTTATCCCGACAGGGAGCACAGATACGCAGTATTTT; CDR3aa: CASSFIPTGSTDTQYF
v_gene: TRBV7-3; j_gene: TRBJ2-5; abundance: .; d_gene: TRBD2; CDR3nt: TGTGCCAGCAGCTTAACTGCTAGCGGGGGGGAGACCCAGTACTTC; CDR3aa: CASSLTASGGETQYF
v_gene: TRBV30; j_gene: TRBJ1-2; abundance: .; d_gene: TRBD1; CDR3nt: TGTGCCTGGAGTGTACGACAGGGAAATGGCTACACCTTC; CDR3aa: CAWSVRQGNGYTF